This entry describes one T cell receptor (beta chain). The data are from a study of blood T cell repertoires in COVID-19. Study as a whole: The United States, Italy and Spain provided the acute and convalescent COVID-19 samples. T cells, B-cell-depleted T cells, or PBMCs provided the cDNA or gDNA that served as material.

V lost 3 bases and J lost 5, with 13 bases in between. The CDR3 has 14 amino acids. CDR1 is ENHRY, CDR2 SYGVKD, per germline. Method: immunoSEQ multiplex PCR; TCRdb's copy keeps in-frame clones and lacks some. Of some 90,000 clones listed, 89% are singletons. This receptor was taken from a man aged 45-60 years with acute or convalescent COVID-19. The rearrangement links TRBV10-3 to TRBJ1-2; no firm D call. The sample was peripheral blood. The CDR3 nucleotides read TGTGCCATCAGTGAAACGGAGGATATATATGGCTACACCTTC. Encoded protein: CAISETEDIYGYTF.